The T cell receptor beta chain described here comes from a study of blood T cell repertoires in COVID-19. Background on the study: T cells, B-cell-depleted T cells, or PBMCs supplied cDNA or gDNA.

In the original workflow: Estimated nucleated cell counts came from reference gene primer amplification. The data were produced by immunoSEQ multiplex PCR, yet TCRdb's version contains in-frame clones alone and is incomplete. V, J and clone size are taken as reported in that table, and D and trimming were inferred from the DNA itself. The top ten clones hold around 2.6% of a sample with approximately 220,000 clones, about 88% of them seen once. The CDR3 consists of 15 residues. Germline CDR1 is MNHEY and CDR2 is SVGAGI. V gave up 4 bases and J gave up 4 bases, with 16 bases separating them. The TCR comes from a woman in her twenties or thirties who had recovered from COVID-19. The chain combines TRBV6-5 with TRBJ1-2; D is ambiguous. The sample comprised PBMCs or T cells enriched from blood (not recorded which). This CDR3 is CASSLQTTGSYGYTF. DNA of the CDR3: TGTGCCAGCAGTTTACAGACGACCGGGAGCTATGGCTACACCTTC.